This entry lists 7 T cell receptor beta chains sequenced from one sample in a study of cytomegalovirus exposure and HLA in healthy donors. 60 Vbeta and 13 Jbeta primers were used in PCR. Assay: immunoSEQ multiplex PCR; the TCRdb copy retains only in-frame clones and omits some. The data hold 130,000 to 150,000 clones, with approximately 80% observed a single time. The sample consisted of PBMCs. These TCRs come from a man aged 35-49 years in good health and CMV-seropositive.

The rearrangement uses TRBV28 and TRBJ2-3; 8 bases are a match to TRBD2. Germline CDR1 reads MDHEN; CDR2 reads SYDVKM. Trimming cost V 6 bases and J 1 base; bases outside gene matches: 9. The CDR3 length is 16 residues. The DNA of the CDR3 is TGTGCCAGCAGGGGGACTAGGGGATTCCGCACAGATACGCAGTATTTT. It yields the protein CASRGTRGFRTDTQYF.

The chain uses TRBV11-2 and TRBJ2-7; the match to TRBD2 covers 10 bases. Germline CDR1 SGHAT, CDR2 FQNNGV. Trimming took 8 bases from V and 5 from J; bases not matched to a gene: 12. CDR3 length equals 15 residues. The chain's CDR3 is CASHGLAGATNEQYF. In DNA form, the CDR3 reads TGTGCCAGCCATGGGCTAGCGGGAGCCACGAACGAGCAGTACTTC. The variable domain in full, with the rest retrieved from reference TRBV11-2 and TRBJ2-7, is EAGVAQSPRYKIIEKRQSVAFWCNPISGHATLYWYQQILGQGPKLLIQFQNNGVVDDSQLPKDRFSAERLKGVDSTLKIQPAKLEDSAVYLCASHGLAGATNEQYFGPGTRLTVT.

The chain links TRBV5-1 to TRBJ1-2; TRBD1 matches 7 bases. V lost 4 bases to trimming and J lost 7 bases; unmatched junction nucleotides: 7. Germline CDR1 is SGHRS and CDR2 is YFSETQ. The length of the CDR3 is 13 residues. The CDR3 sequence is CASSPGGRSGYTF. In nucleotides, the CDR3 is TGCGCCAGCAGCCCAGGGGGTAGAAGTGGCTACACCTTC.

This chain connects TRBV11-3 to TRBJ2-3; 8 bases line up with TRBD2. The V gene's germline CDR1 is SGHNT and CDR2 YENEEA. The CDR3 has 15 residues. J was trimmed by 6 bases and V by 0 bases; bases with no gene match: 5. In nucleotides, the CDR3 is TGTGCCAGCAGCTTAGACGCGGGAGGTCCTGATACGCAGTATTTT. Amino acids: CASSLDAGGPDTQYF. The full variable domain, rest sourced from reference TRBV11-3 and TRBJ2-3, is EAGVVQSPRYKIIEKKQPVAFWCNPISGHNTLYWYLQNLGQGPELLIRYENEEAVDDSQLPKDRFSAERLKGVDSTLKIQPAELGDSAVYLCASSLDAGGPDTQYFGPGTRLTVL.

The chain joins TRBV2 to TRBJ2-7; D remains ambiguous. The CDR3 is made up of 13 amino acids. CDR1 SNHLY and CDR2 FYNNEI come from the germline V gene. Between the trimmed V and J ends, which lost 10 bases and 2 bases, there was a span of 15 bases. The CDR3 reads CATTDTVPYEQYF. The CDR3 coding sequence is TGTGCCACCACTGACACTGTCCCCTACGAGCAGTACTTC.

The chain has TRBV2 and TRBJ2-3, with 7 bases lining up with TRBD1. Germline V CDR1 and CDR2: SNHLY, FYNNEI. The CDR3 has 15 residues. J gave up 4 bases and V 4 bases, and 8 bases lay outside the gene matches. As DNA, the CDR3 is TGTGCCAGCAGTGTTGATCACAGGGGATCAGATACGCAGTATTTT. Protein sequence: CASSVDHRGSDTQYF.

There are a few counts of this clone. The chain is built from TRBV7-8 and TRBJ2-1; 13 nucleotides align to TRBD2. Germline values: CDR1 SGHVS, CDR2 FQNEAQ. J was trimmed by 4 bases and V by 5 bases; bases with no gene match: 8. The CDR3 is 17 amino acids. The DNA of the CDR3 is TGTGCCAGCAGCGTCGGGACTAGCGGGGACGCTTACAATGAGCAGTTCTTC. It yields the protein CASSVGTSGDAYNEQFF.